These 6 T cell receptor beta chains share one sample of origin, sequenced in a study of cytomegalovirus exposure and HLA in healthy donors. Vbeta (60) and Jbeta (13) primers were used in the PCR. Repertoires were generated with immunoSEQ multiplex PCR, while TCRdb's copy carries only in-frame clones and drops some. The table records under 200,000 clones, around 73% of them present only once. Sequenced: PBMCs. These receptors originate from a man aged 55 to 70 in good health and CMV-seronegative.

The rearrangement joins TRBV6-1 to TRBJ1-2; 9 bases are a match to TRBD1. The germline V gene has CDR1 MNHNS and CDR2 SASEGT. The CDR3 covers 14 residues. Losses at the gene ends were 3 bases for V and 7 bases for J; bases not matched to a gene: 6. As DNA, the CDR3 is TGTGCCAGCAGTGATCCGGGACAGGGATCTGGCTACACCTTC. Protein product: CASSDPGQGSGYTF.

This clone was seen a few times. The chain has TRBV6-6 and TRBJ2-7, with 7 bases matching TRBD2. V was pared by 6 bases and J by 3 bases, with 2 bases of the junction left unmatched. Germline CDR1 and CDR2: MNHNY and SVGAGI (reference sequence). This CDR3 comprises 12 residues. The DNA of the CDR3 is TGTGCCAGCAGCCGGACTAGCTACGAGCAGTACTTC. It yields the protein CASSRTSYEQYF.

This clone was detected only once. V usage is TRBV10-1 and J usage is TRBJ2-1; TRBD1 matches 7 bases. CDR3 size: 13 residues. Germline values: CDR1 WNHNN, CDR2 SYGVQD (reference sequence). The J segment lost 5 bases and the V segment lost 5 bases, leaving 3 bases of the junction unmatched. CDR3 nucleotide sequence: TGCGCCAGCAGTCAGGACAGGAACAATGAGCAGTTCTTC. This codes for CASSQDRNNEQFF.

Comments on this clone: An end of the junction does not agree with germline; a read error may underlie this. The chain couples TRBV6-5 to TRBJ1-5; D is unresolved. The germline CDR1 and CDR2 sequences are MNHEY and SVGAGI. The CDR3 loop spans 15 amino acids. The CDR3 DNA reads TGTGCCAGCAGTCTAGGTGACTACCCGAATCAGCCCCAGAATTTT. The encoded protein is CASSLGDYPNQPQNF.

The gene calls are TRBV27 and TRBJ2-2; D is perhaps TRBD2 (6 bases). The CDR3 has 13 residues. In germline, CDR1 is MNHEY, CDR2 SMNVEV (reference sequence). V was trimmed by 11 bases and J by 1 base, leaving 11 bases between them. CDR3 residues: CAVKRVNTGELFF. CDR3 DNA sequence: TGTGCCGTTAAGCGGGTGAACACCGGGGAGCTGTTTTTT.

The chain recombines TRBV4-1 with TRBJ2-3, with a tentative D call TRBD2 (7 bases). Per the germline V gene, CDR1 is MGHRA and CDR2 is YSYEKL. This CDR3 has 17 residues. Trimming pared 0 bases from V and 4 bases from J, leaving 17 bases between. The CDR3, as DNA: TGCGCCAGCAGCCAAGAGCCCGAGGGGGGGGTGGCAGATACGCAGTATTTT. Amino acid sequence: CASSQEPEGGVADTQYF.